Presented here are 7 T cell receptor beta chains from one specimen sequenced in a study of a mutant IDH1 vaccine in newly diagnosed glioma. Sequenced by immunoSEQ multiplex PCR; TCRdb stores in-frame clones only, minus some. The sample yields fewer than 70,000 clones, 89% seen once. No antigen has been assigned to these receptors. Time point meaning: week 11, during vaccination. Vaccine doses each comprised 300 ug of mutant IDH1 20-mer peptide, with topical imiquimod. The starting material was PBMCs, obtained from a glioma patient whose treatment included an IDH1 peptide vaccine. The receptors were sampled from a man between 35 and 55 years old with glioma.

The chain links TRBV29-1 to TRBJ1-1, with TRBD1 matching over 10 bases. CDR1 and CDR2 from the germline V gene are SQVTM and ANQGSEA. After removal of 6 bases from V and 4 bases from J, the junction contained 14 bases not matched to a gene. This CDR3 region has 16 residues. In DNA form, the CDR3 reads TGCAGCGTCACGACAGGGGGCGCATATCGGGGCACTGAAGCTTTCTTT. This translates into CSVTTGGAYRGTEAFF.

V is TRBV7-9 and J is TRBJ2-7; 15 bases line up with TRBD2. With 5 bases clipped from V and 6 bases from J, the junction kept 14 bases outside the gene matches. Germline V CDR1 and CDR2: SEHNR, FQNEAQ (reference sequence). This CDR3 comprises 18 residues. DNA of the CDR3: TGTGCCAGCAGCACCCGGACTAGCGGGAGGGGACCCTCCCCCGAGCAGTACTTC. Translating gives CASSTRTSGRGPSPEQYF.

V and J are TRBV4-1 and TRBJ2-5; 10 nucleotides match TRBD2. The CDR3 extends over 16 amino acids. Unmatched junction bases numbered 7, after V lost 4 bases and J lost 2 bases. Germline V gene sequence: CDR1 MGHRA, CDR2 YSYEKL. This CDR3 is CASSPRFSGGQETQYF. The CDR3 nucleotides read TGCGCCAGCAGCCCCCGATTTAGCGGGGGGCAAGAGACCCAGTACTTC.

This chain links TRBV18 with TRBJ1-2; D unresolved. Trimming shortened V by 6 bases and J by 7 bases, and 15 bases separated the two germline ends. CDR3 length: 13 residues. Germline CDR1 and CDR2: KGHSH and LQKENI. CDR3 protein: CASSTTVGIGYTF. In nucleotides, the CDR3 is TGTGCCAGCTCTACCACGGTGGGAATTGGCTACACCTTC. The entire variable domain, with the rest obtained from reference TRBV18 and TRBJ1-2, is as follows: NAGVMQNPRHLVRRRGQEARLRCSPMKGHSHVYWYRQLPEEGLKFMVYLQKENIIDESGMPKERFSAEFPKEGPSILRIQQVVRGDSAAYFCASSTTVGIGYTFGSGTRLTVV.

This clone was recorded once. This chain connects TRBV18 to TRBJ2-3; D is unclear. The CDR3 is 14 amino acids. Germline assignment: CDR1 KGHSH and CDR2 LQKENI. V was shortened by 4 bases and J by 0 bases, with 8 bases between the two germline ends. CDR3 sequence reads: CASSQSPSTDTQYF. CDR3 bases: TGTGCCAGCTCACAATCCCCTAGCACAGATACGCAGTATTTT.

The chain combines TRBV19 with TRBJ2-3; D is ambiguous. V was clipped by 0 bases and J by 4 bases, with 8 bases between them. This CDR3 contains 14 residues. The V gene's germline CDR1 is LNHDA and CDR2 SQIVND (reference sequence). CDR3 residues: CASSIDLSADTQYF. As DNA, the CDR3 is TGTGCCAGTAGTATAGATCTATCGGCAGATACGCAGTATTTT. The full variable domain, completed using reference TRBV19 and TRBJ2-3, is DGGITQSPKYLFRKEGQNVTLSCEQNLNHDAMYWYRQDPGQGLRLIYYSQIVNDFQKGDIAEGYSVSREKKESFPLTVTSAQKNPTAFYLCASSIDLSADTQYFGPGTRLTVL.

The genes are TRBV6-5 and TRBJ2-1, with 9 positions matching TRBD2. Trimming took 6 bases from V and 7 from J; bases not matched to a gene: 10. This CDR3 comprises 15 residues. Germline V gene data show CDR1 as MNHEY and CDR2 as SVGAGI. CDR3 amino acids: CASSDAGTSHNEQFF. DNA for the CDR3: TGTGCCAGCAGCGACGCGGGGACTAGCCATAATGAGCAGTTCTTC.